This T cell receptor (beta chain) was sequenced for a study of cytomegalovirus exposure and HLA in healthy donors. Comment on this clone: As yet, its antigen is unknown.

The PCR contained 60 Vbeta and 13 Jbeta primers. Some clones are missing from TCRdb's copy, which holds only in-frame ones; the method was immunoSEQ multiplex PCR. In the table there are roughly 200,000 clones, roughly four fifths of which are singletons. The CDR3 length is 15 residues. The junction had 4 bases not matched to a gene; V was cut back by 4 bases and J by 4 bases. Per the germline V gene, CDR1 is SGHRS and CDR2 is YFSETQ. General observations from the study: Later analysis demonstrated an association between a missense DCLRE1C variant and TCR beta V- and J-gene trimming. The study listed 150 to 200 cytomegalovirus-associated TCR beta chains. From TCR beta sequences, most subjects' HLA-A and HLA-B alleles were reportedly predicted accurately.

This TCR derives from a man aged 25 to 45 in good health and CMV-seronegative. J is TRBJ2-7 and V is TRBV5-1; 14 nucleotides align to TRBD2. The sequenced sample was PBMCs. The CDR3 loop is CASSQGTSGSYEQYF. The CDR3 nucleotides are TGCGCCAGCAGCCAAGGGACTAGCGGGAGTTACGAGCAGTACTTC.